The present T cell receptor beta chain was sequenced within a study of T-cell memory formation after mild COVID-19. Whole-study results and caveats: Later expanders leaned CD4+, whereas clones that contracted between day 15 and 85 were balanced CD4/CD8.

Constant-segment-primed 5'RACE gave TCR alpha and TCR beta cDNA libraries with sample barcodes and UMIs. MiXCR was run by TCRdb on the 5' RACE reads, yielding one entry per CDR3 protein. The data contain about 82,000 distinct CDR3 sequences, over 12% of them singletons. Trimming took off 2 bases at V and 2 bases at J, with 13 bases between the two ends. The CDR3 has 17 amino acids. Germline values: CDR1 MNHEY, CDR2 SVGEGT. Concerning this clonotype: Its antigen is unidentified.

The source of this sequence is a young man who had mild COVID-19 (a few samples of this study predate the infection). Cell type and time point are not known. The sequenced sample consisted of PBMCs or a T cell subset sorted from them (not recorded which). V and J are TRBV6-2 or TRBV6-3 and TRBJ2-6; no firm D call. CDR3 DNA: TGTGCCAGCAGTTACCCCGAACATGCTACTGGGGCCAACGTCCTGACTTTC. Its protein product is CASSYPEHATGANVLTF.